Detailed here is one T cell receptor (beta chain). Its antigen is as yet unknown. This sample was taken from a study of cytomegalovirus exposure and HLA in healthy donors. At the level of the study: There were some 410 genotyped donors. Of these, roughly 86% fell in the genetic ancestry cluster associated with self-reported Caucasian donors. General study points: The CMV antigen specificity of a few CMV-associated chains was confirmed through in vitro analysis. Within a later analysis, the majority of CMV-associated TCR beta chains appeared HLA-restricted.

With 60 Vbeta and 13 Jbeta primers, the PCR was carried out. Here immunoSEQ multiplex PCR was the method, and the copy in TCRdb shows in-frame clones only, minus some. Of about 210,000 clones detected, roughly four fifths appear once; the ten largest clones hold roughly a tenth. The sequenced sample consisted of PBMCs. This clonotype originated in a woman aged 45-65 years in good health and CMV-seropositive.

The CDR3 sequence is CASSKRVGETQYF. CDR3 sequence (DNA): TGTGCCAGCAGCAAGAGGGTAGGGGAGACCCAGTACTTC. The chain uses TRBV9 and TRBJ2-5; D is possibly TRBD2 (5 bases). Trimming shortened V by 4 bases and J by 5 bases, and 12 bases separated the two germline ends. The CDR3 is made up of 13 amino acids. From germline, CDR1 is SGDLS and CDR2 YYNGEE.